The subject of this entry is one TCR beta chain. This record comes from a study of blood T cell repertoires in COVID-19. Germline CDR1 and CDR2: LNHDA and SQIVND (reference sequence). V shed 4 bases and J 6 bases; nucleotides not matched to a gene: 8. This CDR3 region has 16 residues. Generated by immunoSEQ multiplex PCR, the TCRdb table keeps only in-frame clones and is missing some. This table has fewer than 250,000 clones, approximately 73% appearing once. Sample: PBMCs or T cells enriched from blood (not recorded which). The chain employs TRBV19 and TRBJ2-2; 10 positions match TRBD2. The sequence came from a woman between 45 and 60 years old with acute COVID-19. CDR3 region: CASSRTAGGPAGELFF. DNA of the CDR3: TGTGCCAGTAGTAGAACAGCGGGGGGGCCGGCCGGGGAGCTGTTTTTT.